This T cell receptor beta chain stems from a study of technical replicates of blood from a handful of donors. The CDR3 runs to 17 residues. V gave up 1 base and J gave up 0 bases; unmatched junction bases: 8. In germline, CDR1 is MGHRA, CDR2 YSYEKL. Libraries were prepared by immunoSEQ multiplex PCR; TCRdb keeps only in-frame clonotypes and omits some of them. The table has about 80,000 clones, around 97% seen once. The TCR originated in a human donor in good health. The chain recombines TRBV4-1 with TRBJ2-7; 8 bases line up with TRBD2. The source material was T cells isolated from PBMCs. The CDR3 DNA reads TGCGCCAGCAGCCAAGGAGTTCAGACTAGCGTCTCCTACGAGCAGTACTTC. It codes for CASSQGVQTSVSYEQYF.